A selection of T cell receptor beta chains follows, all from one sample in a study of cytomegalovirus exposure and HLA in healthy donors. Data came from immunoSEQ multiplex PCR; TCRdb stores just in-frame clones and leaves some out. Of around 120,000 clones detected, roughly 90% appear once; the ten largest clones hold around 6%. The source material was PBMCs. Every receptor here comes from a woman aged 18-29 years in good health and CMV-seropositive. Each CDR3 is given with its conserved first and last residue. A D gene is named only where the DNA matches it firmly. Only some rows state a clone size, as once, few, many or a class for expanded clones.

>.|TRBJ1-1|TRBV4-3|TRBD1
CASSPRTGRVAEAFF
TGCGCCAGCAGCCCAAGGACAGGTCGGGTCGCTGAAGCTTTCTTT
>.|TRBJ1-2|TRBV11-2|.
CASSSLRVNYGYTF
TGTGCCAGCAGCTCACTCAGGGTTAACTATGGCTACACCTTC
>.|TRBJ1-3|TRBV6-1|.
CASSEGYESSGNTIYF
TGTGCCAGCAGTGAAGGATATGAGAGCTCTGGAAACACCATATATTTT
>once|TRBJ1-4|TRBV4-2|TRBD1
CASSPAGTENEKLFF
TGTGCCAGCAGCCCCGCCGGGACAGAAAATGAAAAACTGTTTTTT
>.|TRBJ2-7|TRBV7-6|TRBD1
CASSSQDRGDEQYF
TGTGCCAGCAGCTCCCAGGACAGGGGCGACGAGCAGTACTTC
>.|TRBJ2-7|TRBV6-5|.
CASSYQTEKTPYEQYF
TGTGCCAGCAGTTACCAGACTGAAAAAACCCCCTACGAGCAGTACTTC
>.|TRBJ2-1|TRBV19|TRBD2
CASSIGEGGADEQFF
TGTGCCAGTAGTATAGGTGAGGGAGGGGCCGATGAGCAGTTCTTC
>.|TRBJ1-3|TRBV19|TRBD1
CASSIDRRTGPGNTIYF
TGTGCCAGTAGTATAGACCGAAGGACAGGGCCTGGAAACACCATATATTTT
>.|TRBJ2-7|TRBV5-4|.
CASSLRGFSYEQYF
TGTGCCAGCAGCTTGCGGGGGTTCTCCTACGAGCAGTACTTC
>.|TRBJ2-1|TRBV5-4|.
CASSLGASYNEQFF
TGTGCCAGCAGCTTGGGGGCTTCCTACAATGAGCAGTTCTTC
>.|TRBJ2-2|TRBV4-1|.
CASSRYKTGLDTGELFF
TGCGCCAGCAGCCGCTATAAAACAGGGTTGGACACCGGGGAGCTGTTTTTT
>.|TRBJ2-7|TRBV10-2|TRBD1
CASSVSGQGAYEQYF
TGCGCCAGCAGTGTTTCTGGACAGGGGGCTTACGAGCAGTACTTC
>.|TRBJ1-1|TRBV18|.
CASSPRQDPTEAFF
TGTGCCAGCTCACCAAGACAGGACCCCACTGAAGCTTTCTTT
>.|TRBJ1-1|TRBV29-1|.
CSVASNTEAFF
TGCAGCGTAGCCTCGAACACTGAAGCTTTCTTT
>few|TRBJ1-2|TRBV9|TRBD1
CASSGGQGADGYTF
TGTGCCAGCAGCGGAGGACAGGGAGCAGATGGCTACACCTTC
>few|TRBJ2-6|TRBV25-1|TRBD1
CASSGQGAGANVLTF
TGTGCCAGCAGTGGACAGGGTGCTGGGGCCAACGTCCTGACTTTC
>few|TRBJ1-1|TRBV9|TRBD1
CASSVGLGGQNYEAFF
TGTGCCAGCAGCGTGGGGTTAGGGGGCCAAAACTATGAAGCTTTCTTT
>once|TRBJ1-3|TRBV6-1|TRBD1
CASSALDRGTGNTIYF
TGTGCCAGCAGTGCCCTAGACAGGGGAACTGGAAACACCATATATTTT
>once|TRBJ1-1|TRBV28|TRBD1
CASSLFGGDSKNTEAFF
TGTGCCAGCAGTTTATTTGGCGGGGACAGTAAGAACACTGAAGCTTTCTTT
>.|TRBJ2-3|TRBV19|TRBD1
CASRPGQGSTDTQYF
TGTGCCAGTAGACCTGGACAGGGGAGCACAGATACGCAGTATTTT
>.|TRBJ2-5|TRBV5-1|.
CASLQFQETQYF
TGCGCCAGCTTACAGTTCCAAGAGACCCAGTACTTC
>.|TRBJ1-2|TRBV7-3|.
CASSLTGPGDYGYTF
TGTGCCAGCAGCTTAACCGGTCCAGGGGACTATGGCTACACCTTC
>.|TRBJ2-1|TRBV27|.
CASSLSDYYNEQFF
TGTGCCAGCAGTTTATCTGACTACTACAATGAGCAGTTCTTC